The 5 T cell receptor beta chains reported below all come from one sample, sequenced in a study of Ad26.COV2.S vaccination and SARS-CoV-2 variants. As for treatment: roughly 19 received Ad26.COV2.S at low or high dose, single or two shots; about 5 received placebo; per-sample allocation not given. Samples came from day 63 after the first vaccine or placebo injection. The assay was immunoSEQ multiplex PCR, and TCRdb's table has in-frame clones only and misses some. The table shows under 550,000 clones, with 85% to 90% occurring only once. The sequenced sample was peripheral blood, obtained in a trial of Ad26.COV2.S vaccine versus placebo. The receptors shown here come from a person between 18 and 60 years old who received the Ad26.COV2.S COVID-19 vaccine or a placebo.

This clone was picked up one time. The chain uses TRBV4-2 and TRBJ1-6; D is ambiguous. CDR1 is LGHNA, CDR2 YNFKEQ, per germline. V gave up 1 base and J gave up 7 bases, with 17 bases separating them. The CDR3 is 17 residues long. The CDR3 DNA sequence: TGTGCCAGCAGCCAAGGGGCTTTCCCAGGCGTGAATTCACCCCTCCACTTT. It encodes CASSQGAFPGVNSPLHF.

The chain is built from TRBV15 and TRBJ1-2; D remains ambiguous. Germline V gives CDR1 LNHNV, CDR2 YYDKDF (reference sequence). Trimming cost V 1 base and J 8 bases, with 11 bases left between them. This CDR3 spans 13 amino acids. The CDR3 is CATSRGGPRGYTF. The DNA for the CDR3 is TGTGCCACCAGCAGAGGAGGTCCGCGGGGCTACACCTTC.

This rearrangement joins TRBV30 to TRBJ1-6; 10 bases line up with TRBD1. Germline-derived CDR1 and CDR2 are GTSNPN and SVGIG (reference sequence). V was pared by 8 bases and J by 7 bases, with 8 bases of the junction left unmatched. This CDR3 spans 14 amino acids. The CDR3 here is CAGSGTGANSPLHF. The CDR3 DNA follows: TGTGCCGGCTCCGGGACAGGGGCAAATTCACCCCTCCACTTT.

This chain connects TRBV7-9 to TRBJ1-6, with D possibly TRBD1 on 6 matching bases. The germline gives CDR1 SEHNR, CDR2 FQNEAQ (reference sequence). The CDR3 runs to 15 residues. Trimming shortened V by 6 bases and J by 5 bases, and 14 bases separated the two germline ends. CDR3 residues: CASRRGQSDNSPLHF. DNA for the CDR3: TGTGCCAGCAGGCGTGGACAGTCTGATAATTCACCCCTCCACTTT. Looking up the rest from reference TRBV7-9 and TRBJ1-6 gives the full variable domain: DTGVSQNPRHKITKRGQNVTFRCDPISEHNRLYWYRQTLGQGPEFLTYFQNEAQLEKSRLLSDRFSAERPKGSFSTLEIQRTEQGDSAMYLCASRRGQSDNSPLHFGNGTRLTVT.

The rearrangement joins TRBV7-9 to TRBJ2-2; perhaps D is TRBD1 or TRBD2 (6 bases each). With 0 bases removed from V and 3 bases from J, the gap between germline ends came to 8 bases. Germline CDR1 and CDR2: SEHNR and FQNEAQ (reference sequence). The CDR3 runs 15 residues. CDR3 sequence (DNA): TGTGCCAGCAGCTTAGCGGAGGGGGACACCGGGGAGCTGTTTTTT. Residues: CASSLAEGDTGELFF.